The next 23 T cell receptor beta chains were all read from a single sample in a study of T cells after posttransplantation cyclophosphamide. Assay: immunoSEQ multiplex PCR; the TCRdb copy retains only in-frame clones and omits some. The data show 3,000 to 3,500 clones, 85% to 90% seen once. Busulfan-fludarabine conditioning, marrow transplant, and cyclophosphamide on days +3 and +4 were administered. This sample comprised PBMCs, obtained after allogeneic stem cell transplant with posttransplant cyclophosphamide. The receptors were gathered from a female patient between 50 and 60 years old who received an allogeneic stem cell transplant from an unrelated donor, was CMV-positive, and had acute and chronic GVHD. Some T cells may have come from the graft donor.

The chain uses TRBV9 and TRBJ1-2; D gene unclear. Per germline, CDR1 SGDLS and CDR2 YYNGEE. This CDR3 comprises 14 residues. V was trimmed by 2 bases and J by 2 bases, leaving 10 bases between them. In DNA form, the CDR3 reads TGTGCCAGCAGCGTCGCAGGAAACAACTATGGCTACACCTTC. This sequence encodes CASSVAGNNYGYTF.

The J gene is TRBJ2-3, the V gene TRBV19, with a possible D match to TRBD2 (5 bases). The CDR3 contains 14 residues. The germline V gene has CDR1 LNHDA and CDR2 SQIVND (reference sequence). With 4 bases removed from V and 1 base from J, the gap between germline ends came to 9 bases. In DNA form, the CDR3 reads TGTGCCAGTAGTAGTTTACTAGGCACAGATACGCAGTATTTT. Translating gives CASSSLLGTDTQYF.

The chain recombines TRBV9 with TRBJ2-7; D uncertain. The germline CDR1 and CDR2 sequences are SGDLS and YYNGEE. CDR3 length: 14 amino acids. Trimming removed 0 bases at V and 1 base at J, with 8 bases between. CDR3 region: CASSVDGRSYEQYF. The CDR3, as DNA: TGTGCCAGCAGCGTAGACGGCAGGTCCTACGAGCAGTACTTC.

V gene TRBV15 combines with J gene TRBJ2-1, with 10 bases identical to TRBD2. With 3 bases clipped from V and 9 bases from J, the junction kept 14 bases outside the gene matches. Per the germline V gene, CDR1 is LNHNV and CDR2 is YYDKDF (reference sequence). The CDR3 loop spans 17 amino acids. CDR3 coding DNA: TGTGCCACCAGCAGGGCGGGCCGAGCGGGGGGGTTCGGTGAGCAGTTCTTC. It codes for CATSRAGRAGGFGEQFF.

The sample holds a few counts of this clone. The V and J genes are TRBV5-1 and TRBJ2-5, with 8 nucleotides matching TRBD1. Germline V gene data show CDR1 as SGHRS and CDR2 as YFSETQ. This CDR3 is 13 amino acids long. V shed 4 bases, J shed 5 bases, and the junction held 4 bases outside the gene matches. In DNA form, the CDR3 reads TGCGCCAGCAGCCAGGGGGCGCGCGAGACCCAGTACTTC. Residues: CASSQGARETQYF.

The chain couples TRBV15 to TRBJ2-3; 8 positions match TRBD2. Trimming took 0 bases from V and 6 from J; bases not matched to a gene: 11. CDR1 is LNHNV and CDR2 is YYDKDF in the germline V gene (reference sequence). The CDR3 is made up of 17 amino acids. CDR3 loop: CATSRESQRESFDTQYF. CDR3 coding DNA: TGTGCCACCAGCAGAGAATCCCAGCGGGAGTCGTTTGATACGCAGTATTTT. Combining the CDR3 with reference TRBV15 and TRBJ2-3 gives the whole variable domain DAMVIQNPRYQVTQFGKPVTLSCSQTLNHNVMYWYQQKSSQAPKLLFHYYDKDFNNEADTPDNFQSRRPNTSFCFLDIRSPGLGDTAMYLCATSRESQRESFDTQYFGPGTRLTVL.

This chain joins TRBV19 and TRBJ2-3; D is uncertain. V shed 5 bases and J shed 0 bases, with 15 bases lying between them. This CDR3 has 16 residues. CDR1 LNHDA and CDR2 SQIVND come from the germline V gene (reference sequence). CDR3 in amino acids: CASSPRKDTSTDTQYF. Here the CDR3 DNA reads TGTGCCAGTAGTCCCAGGAAGGATACTAGCACAGATACGCAGTATTTT. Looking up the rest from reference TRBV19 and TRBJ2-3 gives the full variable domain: DGGITQSPKYLFRKEGQNVTLSCEQNLNHDAMYWYRQDPGQGLRLIYYSQIVNDFQKGDIAEGYSVSREKKESFPLTVTSAQKNPTAFYLCASSPRKDTSTDTQYFGPGTRLTVL.

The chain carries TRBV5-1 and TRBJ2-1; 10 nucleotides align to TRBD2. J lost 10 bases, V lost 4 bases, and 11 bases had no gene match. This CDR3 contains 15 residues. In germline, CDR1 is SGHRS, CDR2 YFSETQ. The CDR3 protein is CASSVSGGVTKEQFF. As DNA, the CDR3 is TGCGCCAGCAGCGTCAGCGGGGGGGTGACAAAGGAGCAGTTCTTC. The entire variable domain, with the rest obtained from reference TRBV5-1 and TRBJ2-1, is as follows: KAGVTQTPRYLIKTRGQQVTLSCSPISGHRSVSWYQQTPGQGLQFLFEYFSETQRNKGNFPGRFSGRQFSNSRSEMNVSTLELGDSALYLCASSVSGGVTKEQFFGPGTRLTVL.

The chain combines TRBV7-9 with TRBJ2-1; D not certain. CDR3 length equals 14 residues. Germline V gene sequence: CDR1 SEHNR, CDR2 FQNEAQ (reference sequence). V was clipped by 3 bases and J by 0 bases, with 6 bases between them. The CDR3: CASSLESSYNEQFF. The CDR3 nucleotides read TGTGCCAGCAGCTTGGAGAGCTCCTACAATGAGCAGTTCTTC.

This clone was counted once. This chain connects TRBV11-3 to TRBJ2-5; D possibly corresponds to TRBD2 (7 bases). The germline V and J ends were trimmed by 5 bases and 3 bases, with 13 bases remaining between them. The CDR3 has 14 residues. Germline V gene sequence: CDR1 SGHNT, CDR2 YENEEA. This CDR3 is CASSPGGSKETQYF. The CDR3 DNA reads TGTGCCAGCAGCCCGGGGGGCAGCAAAGAGACCCAGTACTTC. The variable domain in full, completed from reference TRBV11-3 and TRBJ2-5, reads EAGVVQSPRYKIIEKKQPVAFWCNPISGHNTLYWYLQNLGQGPELLIRYENEEAVDDSQLPKDRFSAERLKGVDSTLKIQPAELGDSAVYLCASSPGGSKETQYFGPGTRLLVL.

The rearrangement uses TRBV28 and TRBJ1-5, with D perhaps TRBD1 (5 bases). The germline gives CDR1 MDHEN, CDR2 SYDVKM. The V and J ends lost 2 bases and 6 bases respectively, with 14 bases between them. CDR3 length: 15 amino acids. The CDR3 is CASSLGSGVSQPQHF. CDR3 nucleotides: TGTGCCAGCAGTTTAGGGTCGGGGGTCTCTCAGCCCCAGCATTTT.

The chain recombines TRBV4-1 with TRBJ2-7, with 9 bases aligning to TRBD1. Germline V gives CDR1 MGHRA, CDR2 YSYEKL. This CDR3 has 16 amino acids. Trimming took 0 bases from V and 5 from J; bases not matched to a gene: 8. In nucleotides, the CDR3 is TGCGCCAGCAGCCAAGAATCTTGGGACAGGGACCACGAGCAGTACTTC. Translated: CASSQESWDRDHEQYF.

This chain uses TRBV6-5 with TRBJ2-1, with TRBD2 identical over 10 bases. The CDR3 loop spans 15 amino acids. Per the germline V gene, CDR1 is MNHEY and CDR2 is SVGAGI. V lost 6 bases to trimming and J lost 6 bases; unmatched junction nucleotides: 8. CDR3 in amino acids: CASSPSGSHGNEQFF. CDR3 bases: TGTGCCAGCAGCCCTAGCGGGAGCCACGGCAATGAGCAGTTCTTC.

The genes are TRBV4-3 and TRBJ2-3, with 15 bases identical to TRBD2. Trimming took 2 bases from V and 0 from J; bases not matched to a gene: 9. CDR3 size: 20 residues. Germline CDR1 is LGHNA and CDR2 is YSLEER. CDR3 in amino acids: CASSQQGLAGGTTSTDTQYF. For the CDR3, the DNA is TGCGCCAGCAGCCAACAAGGACTAGCGGGAGGGACTACAAGCACAGATACGCAGTATTTT.

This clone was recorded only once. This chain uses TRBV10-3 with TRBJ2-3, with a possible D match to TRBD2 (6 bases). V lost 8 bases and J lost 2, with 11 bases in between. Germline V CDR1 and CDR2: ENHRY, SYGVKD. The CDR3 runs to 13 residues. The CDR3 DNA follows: TGTGCCATCGGCGGGACCCACACAGATACGCAGTATTTT. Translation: CAIGGTHTDTQYF.

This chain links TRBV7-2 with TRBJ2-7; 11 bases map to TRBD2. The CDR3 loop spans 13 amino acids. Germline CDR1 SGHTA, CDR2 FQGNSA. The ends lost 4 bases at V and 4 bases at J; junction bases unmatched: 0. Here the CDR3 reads CASSWTSGYEQYF. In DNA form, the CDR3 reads TGTGCCAGCAGCTGGACTAGCGGGTACGAGCAGTACTTC.

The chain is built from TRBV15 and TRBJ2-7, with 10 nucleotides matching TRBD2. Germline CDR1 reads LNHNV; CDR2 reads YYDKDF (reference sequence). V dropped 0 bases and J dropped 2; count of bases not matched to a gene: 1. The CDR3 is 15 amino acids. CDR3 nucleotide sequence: TGTGCCACCAGCAGAGATCTAGCGGGAGCCTACGAGCAGTACTTC. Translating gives CATSRDLAGAYEQYF. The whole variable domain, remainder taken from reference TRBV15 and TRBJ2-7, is DAMVIQNPRYQVTQFGKPVTLSCSQTLNHNVMYWYQQKSSQAPKLLFHYYDKDFNNEADTPDNFQSRRPNTSFCFLDIRSPGLGDTAMYLCATSRDLAGAYEQYFGPGTRLTVT.

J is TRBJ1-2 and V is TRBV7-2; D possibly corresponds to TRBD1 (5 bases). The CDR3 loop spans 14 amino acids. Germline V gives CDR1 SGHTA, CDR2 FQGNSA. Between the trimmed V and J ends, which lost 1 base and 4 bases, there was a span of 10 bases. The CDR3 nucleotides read TGTGCCAGCAGCTTAGATCAGGGTGGCTATGGCTACACCTTC. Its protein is CASSLDQGGYGYTF.

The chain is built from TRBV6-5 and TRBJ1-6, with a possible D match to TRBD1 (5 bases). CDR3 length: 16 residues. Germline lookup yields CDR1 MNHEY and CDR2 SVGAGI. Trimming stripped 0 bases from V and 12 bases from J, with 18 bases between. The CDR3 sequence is CASSYSAPGPGGPLHF. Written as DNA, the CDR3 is TGTGCCAGCAGTTACTCGGCCCCAGGGCCTGGTGGACCCCTCCACTTT.

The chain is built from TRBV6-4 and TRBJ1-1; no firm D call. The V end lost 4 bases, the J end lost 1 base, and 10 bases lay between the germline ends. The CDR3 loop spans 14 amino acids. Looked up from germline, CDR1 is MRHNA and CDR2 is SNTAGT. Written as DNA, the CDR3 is TGTGCCAGCAGTGCTTCACCCGGGAACACTGAAGCTTTCTTT. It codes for CASSASPGNTEAFF.

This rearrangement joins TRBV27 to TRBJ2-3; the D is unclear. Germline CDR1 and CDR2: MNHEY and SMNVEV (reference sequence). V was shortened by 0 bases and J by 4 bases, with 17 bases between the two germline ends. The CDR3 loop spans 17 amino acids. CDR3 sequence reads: CASSLSRSLVVSDTQYF. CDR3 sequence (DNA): TGTGCCAGCAGTTTATCGAGAAGCCTCGTGGTCTCAGATACGCAGTATTTT.

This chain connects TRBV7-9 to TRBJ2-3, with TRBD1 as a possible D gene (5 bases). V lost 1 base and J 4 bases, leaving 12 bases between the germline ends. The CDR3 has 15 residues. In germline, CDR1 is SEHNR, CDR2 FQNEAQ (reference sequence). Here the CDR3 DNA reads TGTGCCAGCAGCTTAGAGGGCAGGGCAGCAGATACGCAGTATTTT. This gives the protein CASSLEGRAADTQYF. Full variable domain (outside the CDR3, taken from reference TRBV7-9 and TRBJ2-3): DTGVSQNPRHKITKRGQNVTFRCDPISEHNRLYWYRQTLGQGPEFLTYFQNEAQLEKSRLLSDRFSAERPKGSFSTLEIQRTEQGDSAMYLCASSLEGRAADTQYFGPGTRLTVL.

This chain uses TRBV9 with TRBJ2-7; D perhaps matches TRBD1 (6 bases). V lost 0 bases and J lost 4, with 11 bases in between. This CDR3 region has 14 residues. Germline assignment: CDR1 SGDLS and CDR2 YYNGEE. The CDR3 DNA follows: TGTGCCAGCAGCGTAGGGGACAAGCCGTACGAGCAGTACTTC. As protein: CASSVGDKPYEQYF.